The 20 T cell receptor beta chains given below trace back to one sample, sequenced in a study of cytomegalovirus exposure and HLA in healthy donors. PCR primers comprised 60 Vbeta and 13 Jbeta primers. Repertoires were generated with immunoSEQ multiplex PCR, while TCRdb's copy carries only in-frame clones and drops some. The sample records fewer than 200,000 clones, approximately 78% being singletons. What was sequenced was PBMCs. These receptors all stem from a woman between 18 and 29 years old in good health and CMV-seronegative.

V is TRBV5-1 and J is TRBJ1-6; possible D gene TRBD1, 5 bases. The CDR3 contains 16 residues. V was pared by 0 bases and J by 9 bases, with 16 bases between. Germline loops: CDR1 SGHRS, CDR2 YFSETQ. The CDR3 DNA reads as TGCGCCAGCAGCTTGGAGGCGGCTGTCGACAGTTCACCCCTCCACTTT. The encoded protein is CASSLEAAVDSSPLHF.

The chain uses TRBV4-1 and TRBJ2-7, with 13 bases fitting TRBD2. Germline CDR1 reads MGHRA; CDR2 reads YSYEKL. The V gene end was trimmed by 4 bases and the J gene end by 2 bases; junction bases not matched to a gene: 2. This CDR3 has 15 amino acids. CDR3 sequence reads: CASSRGLAGAYEQYF. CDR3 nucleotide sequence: TGCGCCAGCAGCCGAGGACTAGCGGGGGCCTACGAGCAGTACTTC.

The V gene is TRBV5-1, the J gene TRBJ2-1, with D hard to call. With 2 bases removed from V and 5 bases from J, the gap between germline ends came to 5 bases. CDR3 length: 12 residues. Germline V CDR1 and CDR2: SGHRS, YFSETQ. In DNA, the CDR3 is TGCGCCAGCAGCTTACGGGACAATGAGCAGTTCTTC. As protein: CASSLRDNEQFF.

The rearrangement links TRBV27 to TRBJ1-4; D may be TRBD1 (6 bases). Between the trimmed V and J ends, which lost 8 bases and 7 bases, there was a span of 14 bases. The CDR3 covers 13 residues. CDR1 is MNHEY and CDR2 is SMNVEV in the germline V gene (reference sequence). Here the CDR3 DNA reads TGTGCCAGCCGTGGACAGCCCATTGAAAAACTGTTTTTT. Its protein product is CASRGQPIEKLFF. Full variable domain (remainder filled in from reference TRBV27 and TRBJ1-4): EAQVTQNPRYLITVTGKKLTVTCSQNMNHEYMSWYRQDPGLGLRQIYYSMNVEVTDKGDVPEGYKVSRKEKRNFPLILESPSPNQTSLYFCASRGQPIEKLFFGSGTQLSVL.

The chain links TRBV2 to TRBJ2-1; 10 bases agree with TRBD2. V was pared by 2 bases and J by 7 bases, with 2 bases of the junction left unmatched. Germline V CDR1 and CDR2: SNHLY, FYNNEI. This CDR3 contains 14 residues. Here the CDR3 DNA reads TGTGCCAGCAGTGAACCAGCGGGGGGGAATGAGCAGTTCTTC. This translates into CASSEPAGGNEQFF.

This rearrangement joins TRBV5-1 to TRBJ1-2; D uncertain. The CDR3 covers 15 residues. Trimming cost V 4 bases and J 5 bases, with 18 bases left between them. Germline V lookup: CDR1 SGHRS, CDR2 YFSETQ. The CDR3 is CASSARSGSAYGYTF. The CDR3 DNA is TGCGCCAGCAGCGCCCGGTCGGGTTCCGCGTATGGCTACACCTTC.

The CDR3: CASGARRLTSTDTQYF. The DNA for the CDR3 is TGTGCCAGCGGGGCGAGGCGGCTTACTAGCACAGATACGCAGTATTTT. This chain uses TRBV6-6 with TRBJ2-3; TRBD1 might be the D (5 bases). Trimming cost V 8 bases and J 0 bases, with 18 bases left between them. The germline V gene encodes CDR1 MNHNY and CDR2 SVGAGI (reference sequence). The CDR3 extends over 16 amino acids.

In DNA, the CDR3 is TGTGCCAGCAGTGTTGGCAGGGGATTTAGCACAGATACGCAGTATTTT. Amino acid sequence: CASSVGRGFSTDTQYF. The chain has TRBV6-1 and TRBJ2-3; tentative D call: TRBD1 (6 bases). The germline V and J ends were trimmed by 4 bases and 0 bases, with 14 bases remaining between them. This CDR3 is 16 amino acids long. Germline-derived CDR1 and CDR2 are MNHNS and SASEGT.

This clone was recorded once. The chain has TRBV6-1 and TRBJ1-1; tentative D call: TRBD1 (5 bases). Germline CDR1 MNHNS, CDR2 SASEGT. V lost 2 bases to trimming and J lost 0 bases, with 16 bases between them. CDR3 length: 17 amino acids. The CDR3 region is CASSEIARGLMNTEAFF. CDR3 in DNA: TGTGCCAGCAGTGAAATTGCAAGGGGATTGATGAACACTGAAGCTTTCTTT.

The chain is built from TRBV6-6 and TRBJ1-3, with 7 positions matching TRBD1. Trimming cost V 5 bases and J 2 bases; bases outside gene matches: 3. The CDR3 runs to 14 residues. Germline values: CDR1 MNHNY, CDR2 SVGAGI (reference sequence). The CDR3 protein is CASSRDRAGNTIYF. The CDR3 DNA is TGTGCCAGCAGTAGGGACAGAGCTGGAAACACCATATATTTT.

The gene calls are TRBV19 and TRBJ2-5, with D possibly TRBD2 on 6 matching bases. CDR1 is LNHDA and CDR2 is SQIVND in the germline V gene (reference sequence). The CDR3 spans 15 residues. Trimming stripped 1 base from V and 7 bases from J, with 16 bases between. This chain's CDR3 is CASSIAGRGKMTQYF. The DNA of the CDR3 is TGTGCCAGTAGTATAGCGGGTCGGGGGAAGATGACCCAGTACTTC.

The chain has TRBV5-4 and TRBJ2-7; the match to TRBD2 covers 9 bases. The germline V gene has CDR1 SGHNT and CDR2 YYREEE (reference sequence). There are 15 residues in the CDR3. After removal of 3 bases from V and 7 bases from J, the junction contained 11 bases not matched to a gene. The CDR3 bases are TGTGCCAGCAGCTCCTTCCAGCGGGAGGCGGAAGAGCAGTACTTC. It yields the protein CASSSFQREAEEQYF.

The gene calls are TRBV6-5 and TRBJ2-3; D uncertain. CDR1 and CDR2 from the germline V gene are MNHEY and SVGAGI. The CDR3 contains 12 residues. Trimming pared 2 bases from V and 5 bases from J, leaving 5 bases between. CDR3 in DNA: TGTGCCAGCAGTTACCTCGGAGATACGCAGTATTTT. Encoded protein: CASSYLGDTQYF.

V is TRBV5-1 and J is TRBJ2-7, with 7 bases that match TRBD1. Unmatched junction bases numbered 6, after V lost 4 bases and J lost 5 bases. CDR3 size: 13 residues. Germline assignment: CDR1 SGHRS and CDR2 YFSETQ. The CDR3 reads CASSPQGHHEQYF. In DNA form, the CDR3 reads TGCGCCAGCAGCCCACAGGGGCACCACGAGCAGTACTTC.

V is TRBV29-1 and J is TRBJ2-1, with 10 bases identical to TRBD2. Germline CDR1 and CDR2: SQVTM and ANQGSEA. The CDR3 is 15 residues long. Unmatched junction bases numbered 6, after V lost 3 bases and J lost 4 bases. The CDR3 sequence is CSVDIAGGQYNEQFF. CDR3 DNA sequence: TGCAGCGTTGATATAGCGGGGGGTCAGTACAATGAGCAGTTCTTC.

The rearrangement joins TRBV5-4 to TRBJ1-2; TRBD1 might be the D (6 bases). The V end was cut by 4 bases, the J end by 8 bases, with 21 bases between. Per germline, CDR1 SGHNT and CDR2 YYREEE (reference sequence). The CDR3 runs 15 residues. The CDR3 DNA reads TGTGCCAGCAGCCCTTTTGTAACAGGGAGGGTGGGCTACACCTTC. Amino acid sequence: CASSPFVTGRVGYTF.

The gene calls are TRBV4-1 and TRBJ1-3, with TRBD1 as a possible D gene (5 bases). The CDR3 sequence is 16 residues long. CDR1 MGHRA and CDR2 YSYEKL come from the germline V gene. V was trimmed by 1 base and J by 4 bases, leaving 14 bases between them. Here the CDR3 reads CASSQALRASGNTIYF. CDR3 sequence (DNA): TGCGCCAGCAGCCAAGCCCTCAGGGCCTCCGGAAACACCATATATTTT.

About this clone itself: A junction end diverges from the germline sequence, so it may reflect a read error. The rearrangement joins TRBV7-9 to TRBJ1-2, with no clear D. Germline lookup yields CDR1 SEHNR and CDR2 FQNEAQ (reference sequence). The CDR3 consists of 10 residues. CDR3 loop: CSSRRDGYTF. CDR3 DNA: TGTTCCAGCAGGCGAGATGGCTACACCTTC.

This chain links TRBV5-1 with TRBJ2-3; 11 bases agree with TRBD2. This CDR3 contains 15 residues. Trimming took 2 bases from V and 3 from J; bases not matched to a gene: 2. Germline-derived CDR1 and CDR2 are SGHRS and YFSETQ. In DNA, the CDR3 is TGCGCCAGCAGCTTTACTAGCGGGAGTACAGATACGCAGTATTTT. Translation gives CASSFTSGSTDTQYF.

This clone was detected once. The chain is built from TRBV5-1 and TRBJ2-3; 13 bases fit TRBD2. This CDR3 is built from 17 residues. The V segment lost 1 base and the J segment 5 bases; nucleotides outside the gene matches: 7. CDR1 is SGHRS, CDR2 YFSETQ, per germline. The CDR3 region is CASSLFGTSGIQDTQYF. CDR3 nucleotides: TGCGCCAGCAGCTTGTTTGGGACTAGCGGGATTCAAGATACGCAGTATTTT. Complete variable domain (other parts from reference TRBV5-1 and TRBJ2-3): KAGVTQTPRYLIKTRGQQVTLSCSPISGHRSVSWYQQTPGQGLQFLFEYFSETQRNKGNFPGRFSGRQFSNSRSEMNVSTLELGDSALYLCASSLFGTSGIQDTQYFGPGTRLTVL.